This TCR beta chain was documented in a study of T cell repertoires in breast cancer (dated by TCRdb to between 2015 and 2016). At the level of the whole study: The study profiled tumors, lymph nodes and peripheral blood lymphocytes from breast cancer patients, plus peripheral blood from healthy control donors. Because breast cancer has a low mutational burden and common mutations are rare, the study reasoned that TCRs shared between breast cancer patients would target shared antigens. Tumor-free lymph nodes were processed with no enzymatic digestion, and blood samples were separated using Ficoll. Controls included nine healthy donors of an age range similar to the patients. The majority of the 21 patient tumors analyzed for shared TCRs were ER+/PR+. On average, sequencing produced roughly 500,000 sequences per sample and 8 to 10 reads per input cell. Tumors and tumor-involved lymph nodes were minced and digested with Liberase and DNase, then filtered through 70-um and 40-um filters. Study-wide findings and limitations: Emulsion RT-PCR was considered qualitative rather than quantitative, since transcript abundance and primer differences skewed clone recovery. About fourfold more TCRs were shared with matched tumor repertoires by tumor-involved sentinel lymph nodes than by tumor-free nodes (roughly 8% versus 2%). Fewer than 20 TCR pairs were shared across seven or more patient tumors and were rarely found in control blood, which suggested possible tumor specificity. TRBV7 predominance was observed among shared TCRs, which possibly reflected tumor recognition or mispriming bias from eight TRBV7 primers. Shared TCRs were encoded by various nucleotide sequences, which suggests selection and expansion based on antigen. Genuine antitumor clones may have been missed because singleton TCRs were discarded and only part of each tumor was sampled.

There are 16 amino acids in the CDR3, from cysteine to phenylalanine inclusive. The retained sequence is limited to the CDR3, 48 bases, with the frame set at the first base. The germline V gene sets CDR1 to SGHAT and CDR2 to FQNNGV. Between the V and J ends, shortened by 5 bases and 6 bases respectively, the junction contains 22 bases. To analyze paired alpha-beta TCRs of CD8+ T cells, the study used an expanded emulsion RT-PCR method with primers covering all TCR V genes. Before emulsion RT-PCR, CD8+ T cells were isolated using a CD8 positive selection kit and then incubated overnight in 9.5 to 10 IU/mL IL-2. Library method: emulsion pairing. Unpaired genes were suppressed by a second nested PCR containing blocking oligos, after which a third nested PCR added Illumina adaptors and barcodes. Each emulsion RT-PCR master mix contained about 5,000-260,000 T cells, with C-region, Stepout and V-region primers. The Micellula Emulsion and Purification Kit was used to make the emulsions, and Qiagen OneStep RT-PCR reagents were used for RT-PCR. Pooled libraries were sequenced on an Illumina MiSeq with paired-end 2 x 250 reads. The original methods were these. Read pairs were joined in Galaxy and clipped at the engineered overlap into separate alpha and beta files, and reads that were not clipped were discarded. Alpha-beta pairs were assigned using CompleteTCR, a MiTCR-based pipeline in which chains sharing read cluster identifiers are linked by an R script. TCR sequences that were observed only once, representing about 1-3.3%, were removed as potential sequencing errors. Using fastp at Q25 and MiXCR, TCRdb reprocessed the public reads and kept productive beta chains. All rows with the same CDR3 protein become a single entry with the most common DNA and genes. The V and J calls follow TCRdb's processing rather than the paper's. The sample data list nearly 40,000 distinct CDR3 sequences, and 35% to 50% of these were observed just once. The top ten hold 60% of the sample.

A note on this clonotype: Its target antigen remains unknown. No base qualities exist here, and no much larger clone lies one base off it.

The chain links TRBV11-2 with TRBJ1-2, and the D gene may be TRBD1, 6 bases matching. The receptor comes from a pool of human donors with breast cancer or a healthy control (not recorded which). Sequencing used CD8+ T cells. The CDR3 amino acid sequence is: CASSHLGRGRVNGYTF. DNA sequence: TGTGCCAGCAGCCATCTAGGCAGGGGACGGGTTAATGGCTACACCTTC.